The clone carrying this TCR beta chain was detected many times. The V and J ends lost 5 bases and 3 bases, in that order; junction bases with no gene match: 0. CDR3 length equals 12 residues. Germline CDR1 is GTSNPN and CDR2 is SVGIG (reference sequence). RNA transcripts provided the source from which TCR beta CDR3 regions were amplified. TCR CDR3 underwent first-round RT-PCR with the HTBI primer set. TCRdb ran MiXCR on the multiplex PCR reads and lists one entry per CDR3 protein. This sample has hundreds of thousands of distinct CDR3 sequences, with around 20% found just once. The data were obtained in a study of T cells in Graves' hyperthyroidism and ophthalmopathy.

The sequence came from a woman between 45 and 65 years old with Graves' hyperthyroidism that later progressed to Graves' ophthalmopathy. The material sequenced was blood. The chain has TRBV30 and TRBJ1-2; 10 bases fit TRBD1. The CDR3 DNA reads as TGTGCCTGGGGACAGGGGGACTATGGCTACACCTTC. Protein: CAWGQGDYGYTF.